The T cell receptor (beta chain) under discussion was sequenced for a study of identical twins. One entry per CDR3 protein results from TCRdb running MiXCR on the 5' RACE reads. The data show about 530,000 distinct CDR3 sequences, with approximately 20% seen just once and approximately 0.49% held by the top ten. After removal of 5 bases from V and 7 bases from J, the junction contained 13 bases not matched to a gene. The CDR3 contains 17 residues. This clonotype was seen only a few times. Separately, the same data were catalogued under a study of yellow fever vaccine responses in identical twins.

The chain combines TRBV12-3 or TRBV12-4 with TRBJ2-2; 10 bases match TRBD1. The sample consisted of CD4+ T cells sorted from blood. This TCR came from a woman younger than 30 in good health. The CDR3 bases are TGTGCCAGCAGTCTCCCCACGGGACAGGGGATGGGCGGGGAGCTGTTTTTT. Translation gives CASSLPTGQGMGGELFF.